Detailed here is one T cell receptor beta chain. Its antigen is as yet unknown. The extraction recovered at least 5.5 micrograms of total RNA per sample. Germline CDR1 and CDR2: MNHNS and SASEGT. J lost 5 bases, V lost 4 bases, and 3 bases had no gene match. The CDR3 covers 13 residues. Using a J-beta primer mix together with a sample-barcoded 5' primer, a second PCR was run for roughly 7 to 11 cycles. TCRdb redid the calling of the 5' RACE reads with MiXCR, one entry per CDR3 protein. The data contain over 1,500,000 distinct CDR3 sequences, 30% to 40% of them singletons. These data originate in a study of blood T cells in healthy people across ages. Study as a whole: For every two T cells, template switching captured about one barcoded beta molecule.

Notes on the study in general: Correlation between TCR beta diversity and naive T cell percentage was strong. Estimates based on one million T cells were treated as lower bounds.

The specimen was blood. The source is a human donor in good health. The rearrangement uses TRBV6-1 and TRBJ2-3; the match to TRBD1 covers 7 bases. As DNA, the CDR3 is TGTGCCAGCAGTGTTTGGACAGGAGATACGCAGTATTTT. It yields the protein CASSVWTGDTQYF.